This TCR beta chain is from a study of response to subunit inactivated influenza vaccine. Study-wide results and limits: Few new T cells, the authors suggested, are recruited by each seasonal influenza vaccination.

To note about this clonotype: Its specificity is unknown.

TCRdb recomputed calls from the RT-PCR reads with MiXCR, one row per CDR3 protein. Of fewer than 200,000 distinct CDR3 sequences in the sample, around 9% were seen once. The CDR3 is 13 residues long. CDR1 and CDR2 (germline): SGHKS, YYEKEE (reference sequence). Trimming pared 4 bases from V and 6 bases from J, leaving 13 bases between. The sequencing here drew on non-naive T cells sorted from PBMCs, taken on the day of vaccination. The sequence was collected from a man aged 50-59 years who received an inactivated influenza vaccine. V and J are TRBV5-5 and TRBJ1-2; possible D gene TRBD1, 6 bases. CDR3 nucleotides: TGTGCCAGCAGCCGAGAACAGGGAGATGGCTACACCTTC. Protein sequence: CASSREQGDGYTF.